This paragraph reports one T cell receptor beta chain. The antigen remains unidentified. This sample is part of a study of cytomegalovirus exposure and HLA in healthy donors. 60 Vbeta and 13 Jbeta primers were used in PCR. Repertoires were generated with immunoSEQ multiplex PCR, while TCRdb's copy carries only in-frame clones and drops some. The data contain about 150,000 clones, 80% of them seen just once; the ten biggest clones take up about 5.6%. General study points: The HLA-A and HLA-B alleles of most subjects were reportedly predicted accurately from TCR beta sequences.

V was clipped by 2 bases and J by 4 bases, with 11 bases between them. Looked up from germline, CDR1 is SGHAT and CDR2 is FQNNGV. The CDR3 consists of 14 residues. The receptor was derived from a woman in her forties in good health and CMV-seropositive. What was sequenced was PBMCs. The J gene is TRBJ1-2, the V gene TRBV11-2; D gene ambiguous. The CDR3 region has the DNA TGTGCCAGCAGCTTAACCAAACAGAGCTATGGCTACACCTTC. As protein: CASSLTKQSYGYTF.